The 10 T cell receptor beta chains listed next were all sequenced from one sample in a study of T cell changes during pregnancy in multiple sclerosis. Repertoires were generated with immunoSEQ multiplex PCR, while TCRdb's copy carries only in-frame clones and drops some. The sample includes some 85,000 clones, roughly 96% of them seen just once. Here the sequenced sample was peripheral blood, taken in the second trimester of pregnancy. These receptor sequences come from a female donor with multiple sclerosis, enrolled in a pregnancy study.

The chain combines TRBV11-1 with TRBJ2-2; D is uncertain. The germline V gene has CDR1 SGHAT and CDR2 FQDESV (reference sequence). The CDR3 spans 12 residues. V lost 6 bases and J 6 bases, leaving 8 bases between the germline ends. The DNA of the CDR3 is TGTGCCAGCAGACACAGTGCCGGGGAGCTGTTTTTT. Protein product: CASRHSAGELFF. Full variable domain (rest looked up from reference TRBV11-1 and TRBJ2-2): EAEVAQSPRYKITEKSQAVAFWCDPISGHATLYWYRQILGQGPELLVQFQDESVVDDSQLPKDRFSAERLKGVDSTLKIQPAELGDSAMYLCASRHSAGELFFGEGSRLTVL.

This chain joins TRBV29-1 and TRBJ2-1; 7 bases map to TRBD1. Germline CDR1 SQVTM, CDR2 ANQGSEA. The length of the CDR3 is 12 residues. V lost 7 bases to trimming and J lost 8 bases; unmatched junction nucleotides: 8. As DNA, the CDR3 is TGCAGCGCTACTGACAGGGAGCATGAGCAGTTCTTC. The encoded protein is CSATDREHEQFF.

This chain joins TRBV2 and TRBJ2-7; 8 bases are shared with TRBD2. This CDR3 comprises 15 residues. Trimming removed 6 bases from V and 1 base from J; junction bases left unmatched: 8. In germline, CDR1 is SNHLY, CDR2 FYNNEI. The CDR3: CASSTRTSSSYEQYF. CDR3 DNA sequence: TGTGCCAGCAGCACTAGGACTAGCAGTTCCTACGAGCAGTACTTC. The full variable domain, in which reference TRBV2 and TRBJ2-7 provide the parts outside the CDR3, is EPEVTQTPSHQVTQMGQEVILRCVPISNHLYFYWYRQILGQKVEFLVSFYNNEISEKSEIFDDQFSVERPDGSNFTLKIRSTKLEDSAMYFCASSTRTSSSYEQYFGPGTRLTVT.

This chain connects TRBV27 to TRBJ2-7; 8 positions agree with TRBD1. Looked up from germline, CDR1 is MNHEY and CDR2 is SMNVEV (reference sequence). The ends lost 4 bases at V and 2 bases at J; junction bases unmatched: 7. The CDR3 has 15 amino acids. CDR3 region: CASSSSGGGTYEQYF. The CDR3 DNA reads TGTGCCAGCAGTTCGTCAGGGGGCGGCACCTACGAGCAGTACTTC.

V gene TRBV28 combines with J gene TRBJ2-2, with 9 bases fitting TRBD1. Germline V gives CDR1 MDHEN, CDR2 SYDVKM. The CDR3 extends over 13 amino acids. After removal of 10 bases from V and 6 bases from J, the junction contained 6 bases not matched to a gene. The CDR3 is CATRTGGSGELFF. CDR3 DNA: TGTGCCACCCGAACAGGGGGCTCCGGGGAGCTGTTTTTT.

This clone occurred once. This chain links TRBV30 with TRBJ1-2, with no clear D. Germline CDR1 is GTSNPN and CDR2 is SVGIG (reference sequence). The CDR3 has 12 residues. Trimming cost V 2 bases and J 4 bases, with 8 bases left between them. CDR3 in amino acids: CAWSLKLYGYTF. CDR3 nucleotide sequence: TGTGCCTGGAGTTTGAAACTCTATGGCTACACCTTC. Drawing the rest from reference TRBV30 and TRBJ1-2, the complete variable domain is SQTIHQWPATLVQPVGSPLSLECTVEGTSNPNLYWYRQAAGRGLQLLFYSVGIGQISSEVPQNLSASRPQDRQFILSSKKLLLSDSGFYLCAWSLKLYGYTFGSGTRLTVV.

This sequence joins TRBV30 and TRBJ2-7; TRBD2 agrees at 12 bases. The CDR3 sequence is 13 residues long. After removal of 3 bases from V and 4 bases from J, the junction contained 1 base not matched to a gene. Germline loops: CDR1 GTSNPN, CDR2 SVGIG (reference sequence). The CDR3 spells CAWRTSGSYEQYF. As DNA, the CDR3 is TGTGCCTGGAGGACTAGCGGGAGTTACGAGCAGTACTTC.

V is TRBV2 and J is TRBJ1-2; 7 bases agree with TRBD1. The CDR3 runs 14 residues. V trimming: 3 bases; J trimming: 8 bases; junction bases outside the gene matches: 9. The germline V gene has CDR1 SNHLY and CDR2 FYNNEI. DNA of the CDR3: TGTGCCAGCAGTGACCGACAGGGAACGGTCGGCTACACCTTC. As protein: CASSDRQGTVGYTF.

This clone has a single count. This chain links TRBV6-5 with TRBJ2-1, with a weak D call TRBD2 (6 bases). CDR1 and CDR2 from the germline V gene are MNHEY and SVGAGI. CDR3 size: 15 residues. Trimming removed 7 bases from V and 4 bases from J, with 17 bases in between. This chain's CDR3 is CASTYLGLTYNEQFF. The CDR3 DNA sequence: TGTGCCAGCACCTACCTCGGACTAACATACAATGAGCAGTTCTTC.

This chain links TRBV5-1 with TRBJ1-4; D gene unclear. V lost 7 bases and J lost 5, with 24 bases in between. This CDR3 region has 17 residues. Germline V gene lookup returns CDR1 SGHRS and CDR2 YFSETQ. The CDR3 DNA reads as TGCGCCAGCTCTCTCGATGGGGATAACAGACTAAATGAAAAACTGTTTTTT. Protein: CASSLDGDNRLNEKLFF.